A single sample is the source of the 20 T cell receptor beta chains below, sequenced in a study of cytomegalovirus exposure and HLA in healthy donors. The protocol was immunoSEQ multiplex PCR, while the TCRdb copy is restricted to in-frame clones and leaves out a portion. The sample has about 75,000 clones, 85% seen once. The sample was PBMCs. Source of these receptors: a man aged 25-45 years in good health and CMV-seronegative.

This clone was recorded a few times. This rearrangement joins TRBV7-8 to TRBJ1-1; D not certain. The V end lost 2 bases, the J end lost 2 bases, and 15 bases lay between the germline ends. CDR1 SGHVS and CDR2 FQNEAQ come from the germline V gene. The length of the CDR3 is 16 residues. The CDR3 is CASSLRGGYSNTEAFF. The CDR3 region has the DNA TGTGCCAGCAGCTTACGGGGAGGGTATTCAAACACTGAAGCTTTCTTT.

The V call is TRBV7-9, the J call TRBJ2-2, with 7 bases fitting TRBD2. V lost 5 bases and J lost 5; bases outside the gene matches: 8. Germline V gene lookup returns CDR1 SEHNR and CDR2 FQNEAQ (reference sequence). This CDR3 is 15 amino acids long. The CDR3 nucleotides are TGTGCCAGCAGCCCGGGGGGTTATGAGACCGGGGAGCTGTTTTTT. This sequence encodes CASSPGGYETGELFF.

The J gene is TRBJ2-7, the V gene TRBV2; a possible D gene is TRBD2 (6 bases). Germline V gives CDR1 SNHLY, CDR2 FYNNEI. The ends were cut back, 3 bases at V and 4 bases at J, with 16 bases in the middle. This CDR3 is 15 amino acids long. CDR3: CASSDNPRGLYEQYF. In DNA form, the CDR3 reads TGTGCCAGCAGTGACAACCCTCGGGGGTTATACGAGCAGTACTTC.

The CDR3, as DNA: TGTGCCAGCAGCTTGGTGTCAGGGGCCCCGCAAGAGACCCAGTACTTC. Translated, it gives CASSLVSGAPQETQYF. This chain uses TRBV5-4 with TRBJ2-5; D might be TRBD1 (6 bases). Per the germline V gene, CDR1 is SGHNT and CDR2 is YYREEE (reference sequence). The length of the CDR3 is 16 residues. V was cut by 0 bases and J by 2 bases, with 14 bases left in between.

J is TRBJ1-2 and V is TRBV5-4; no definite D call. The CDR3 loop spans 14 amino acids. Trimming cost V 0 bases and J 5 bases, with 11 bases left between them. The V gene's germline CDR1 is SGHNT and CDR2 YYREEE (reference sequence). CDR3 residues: CASSLAEVEYGYTF. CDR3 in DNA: TGTGCCAGCAGCTTGGCAGAGGTTGAGTATGGCTACACCTTC.

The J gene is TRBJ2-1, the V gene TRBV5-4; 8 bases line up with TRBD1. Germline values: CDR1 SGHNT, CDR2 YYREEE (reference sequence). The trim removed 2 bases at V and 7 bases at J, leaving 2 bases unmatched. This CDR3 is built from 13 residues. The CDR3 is CASSFDRGNEQFF. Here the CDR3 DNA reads TGTGCCAGCAGCTTCGACAGGGGAAATGAGCAGTTCTTC.

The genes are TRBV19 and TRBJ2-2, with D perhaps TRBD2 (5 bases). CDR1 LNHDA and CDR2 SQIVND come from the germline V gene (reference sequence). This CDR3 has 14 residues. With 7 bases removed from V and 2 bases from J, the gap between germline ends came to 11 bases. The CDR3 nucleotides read TGTGCCAGTACCCGTCGGGAAAACACCGGGGAGCTGTTTTTT. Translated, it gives CASTRRENTGELFF.

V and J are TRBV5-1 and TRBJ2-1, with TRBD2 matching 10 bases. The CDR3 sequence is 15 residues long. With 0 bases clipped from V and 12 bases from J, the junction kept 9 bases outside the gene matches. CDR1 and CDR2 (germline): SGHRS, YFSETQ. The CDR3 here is CASSLGTSGTRWQFF. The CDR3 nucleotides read TGCGCCAGCAGCTTGGGGACTAGCGGTACCCGTTGGCAGTTCTTC.

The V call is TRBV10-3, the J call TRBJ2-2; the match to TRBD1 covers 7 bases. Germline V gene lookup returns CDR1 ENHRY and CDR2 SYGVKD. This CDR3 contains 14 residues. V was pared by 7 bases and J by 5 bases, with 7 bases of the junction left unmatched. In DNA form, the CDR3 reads TGTGCCATCAAGGGACAGCTTGGGACCGGGGAGCTGTTTTTT. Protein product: CAIKGQLGTGELFF.

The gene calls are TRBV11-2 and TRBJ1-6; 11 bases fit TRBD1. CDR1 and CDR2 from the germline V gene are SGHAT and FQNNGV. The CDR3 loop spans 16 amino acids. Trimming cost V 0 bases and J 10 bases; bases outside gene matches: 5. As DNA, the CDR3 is TGTGCCAGCAGCTTAGATCCGGACAGGGGGCGGTCACCCCTCCACTTT. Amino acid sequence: CASSLDPDRGRSPLHF. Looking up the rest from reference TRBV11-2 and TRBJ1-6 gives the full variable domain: EAGVAQSPRYKIIEKRQSVAFWCNPISGHATLYWYQQILGQGPKLLIQFQNNGVVDDSQLPKDRFSAERLKGVDSTLKIQPAKLEDSAVYLCASSLDPDRGRSPLHFGNGTRLTVT.

This CDR3 is CASSSPGTGQNEQYF. Written as DNA, the CDR3 is TGTGCCAGCAGCTCTCCCGGGACAGGTCAAAACGAGCAGTACTTC. The chain couples TRBV5-4 to TRBJ2-7; TRBD1 aligns across 8 bases. The J segment lost 5 bases and the V segment lost 3 bases, leaving 10 bases of the junction unmatched. Germline V CDR1 and CDR2: SGHNT, YYREEE (reference sequence). CDR3 length equals 15 residues. Full variable domain (rest looked up from reference TRBV5-4 and TRBJ2-7): ETGVTQSPTHLIKTRGQQVTLRCSSQSGHNTVSWYQQALGQGPQFIFQYYREEENGRGNFPPRFSGLQFPNYSSELNVNALELDDSALYLCASSSPGTGQNEQYFGPGTRLTVT.

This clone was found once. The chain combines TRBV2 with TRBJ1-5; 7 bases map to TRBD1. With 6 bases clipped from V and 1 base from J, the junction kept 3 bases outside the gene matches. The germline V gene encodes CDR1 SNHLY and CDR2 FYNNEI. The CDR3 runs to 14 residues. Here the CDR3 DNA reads TGTGCCAGCAGGACAGGGAAAAGCAATCAGCCCCAGCATTTT. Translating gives CASRTGKSNQPQHF.

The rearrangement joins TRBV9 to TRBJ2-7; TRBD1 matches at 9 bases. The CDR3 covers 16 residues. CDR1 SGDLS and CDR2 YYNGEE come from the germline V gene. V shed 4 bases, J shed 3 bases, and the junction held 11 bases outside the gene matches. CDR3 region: CASSPRPGQGLYEQYF. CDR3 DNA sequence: TGTGCCAGCAGCCCCCGCCCGGGACAGGGTCTCTACGAGCAGTACTTC.

This CDR3 reads CASGSGESGNTIYF. The CDR3 nucleotides are TGTGCCAGCGGATCGGGAGAGTCTGGAAACACCATATATTTT. The chain is built from TRBV9 and TRBJ1-3; D call uncertain. V lost 7 bases and J lost 1, with 12 bases in between. The CDR3 runs 14 residues. Germline V gene lookup returns CDR1 SGDLS and CDR2 YYNGEE.

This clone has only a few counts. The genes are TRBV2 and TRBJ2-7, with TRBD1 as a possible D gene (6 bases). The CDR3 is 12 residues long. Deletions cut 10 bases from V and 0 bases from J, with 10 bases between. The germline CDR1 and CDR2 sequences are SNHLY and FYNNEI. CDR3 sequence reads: CATQGSSYEQYF. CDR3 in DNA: TGTGCCACTCAGGGGAGCTCCTACGAGCAGTACTTC.

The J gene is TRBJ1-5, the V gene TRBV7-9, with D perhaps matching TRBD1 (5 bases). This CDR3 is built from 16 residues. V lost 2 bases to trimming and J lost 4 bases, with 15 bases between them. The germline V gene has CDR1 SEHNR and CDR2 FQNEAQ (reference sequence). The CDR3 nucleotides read TGTGCCAGCAGCTTATCGAGGCAGGGTCGGAATCAGCCCCAGCATTTT. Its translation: CASSLSRQGRNQPQHF.

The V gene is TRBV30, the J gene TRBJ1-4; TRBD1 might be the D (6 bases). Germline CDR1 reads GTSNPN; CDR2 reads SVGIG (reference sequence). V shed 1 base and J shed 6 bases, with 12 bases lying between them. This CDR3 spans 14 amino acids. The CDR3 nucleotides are TGTGCCTGGAGTGAACAGGGTCTGCATGAAAAACTGTTTTTT. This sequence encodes CAWSEQGLHEKLFF.

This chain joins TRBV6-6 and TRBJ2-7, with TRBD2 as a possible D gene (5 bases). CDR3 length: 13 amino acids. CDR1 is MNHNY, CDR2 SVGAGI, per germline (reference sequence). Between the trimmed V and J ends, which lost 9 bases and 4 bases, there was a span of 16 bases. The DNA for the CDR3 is TGTGCCAGTAGAAATCAGGAGGAGTACGAGCAGTACGTC. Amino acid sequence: CASRNQEEYEQYV.

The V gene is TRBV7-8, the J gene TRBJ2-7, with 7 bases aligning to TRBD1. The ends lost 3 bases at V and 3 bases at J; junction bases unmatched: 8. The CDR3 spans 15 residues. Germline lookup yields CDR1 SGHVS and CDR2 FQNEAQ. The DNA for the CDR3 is TGTGCCAGCAGCTTCTCCGGGACAGTATACTACGAGCAGTACTTC. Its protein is CASSFSGTVYYEQYF.

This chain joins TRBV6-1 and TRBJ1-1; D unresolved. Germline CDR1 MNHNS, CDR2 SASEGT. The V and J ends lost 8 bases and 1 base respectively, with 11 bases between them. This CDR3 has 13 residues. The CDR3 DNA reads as TGTGCCAGCGCCAAGCAACCGAACACTGAAGCTTTCTTT. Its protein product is CASAKQPNTEAFF.